Sequencing of this TCR beta chain was carried out in a study of T cells after somatic rescue of genetic block. Trimming at V came to 5 bases and at J to 12 bases, leaving 15 bases not matched to a gene. The germline V gene has CDR1 SGHDT and CDR2 YYEEEE. The CDR3 runs 15 residues. Measured with immunoSEQ multiplex PCR; TCRdb has only the in-frame clones, and not every one. The sample yields about 12,000 clones, 60% to 85% seen once. Sequenced material: peripheral blood mononuclear cells (PBMCs). This chain connects TRBV5-6 to TRBJ2-7; 12 positions match TRBD2. The source of this sequence is a boy aged 5-17 years. Here the CDR3 reads CASSSGLAGSPNAYF. CDR3 in DNA: TGTGCCAGCAGTTCAGGACTAGCGGGATCCCCAAACGCGTACTTC.